This TCR beta chain was captured by sequencing in a study of identical twins. This clonotype has more than one count but fewer than ten. Everyone who gave samples was a healthy Caucasian. Germline assignment: CDR1 SGHTA and CDR2 FQGNSA. Trimming removed 5 bases from V and 6 bases from J; junction bases left unmatched: 10. The CDR3 length is 15 residues. TCRdb passed the 5' RACE reads through MiXCR, listing each CDR3 protein once. The sample records around 490,000 distinct CDR3 sequences, 14% being singletons. A further study also used this sample, focusing on yellow fever vaccine responses in identical twins.

This receptor was taken from a woman between 18 and 29 years old in good health. J is TRBJ2-5 and V is TRBV7-2; TRBD1 agrees at 9 bases. Sequencing was carried out using CD4+ T cells sorted from blood. The CDR3 protein is CASSPPDRGSKTQYF. The CDR3, as DNA: TGTGCCAGCAGCCCCCCGGACAGGGGATCGAAGACCCAGTACTTC.